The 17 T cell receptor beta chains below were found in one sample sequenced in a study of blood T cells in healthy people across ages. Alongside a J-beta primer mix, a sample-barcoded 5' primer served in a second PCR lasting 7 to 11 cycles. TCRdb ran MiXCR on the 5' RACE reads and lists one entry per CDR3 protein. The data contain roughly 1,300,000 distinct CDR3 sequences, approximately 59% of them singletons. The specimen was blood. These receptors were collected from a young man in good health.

The CDR3 bases are TGTGCCAGCAGTTATGGGGGACAGGGCACTGAAGCTTTCTTT. It translates to CASSYGGQGTEAFF. The V call is TRBV6-6, the J call TRBJ1-1, with 9 bases matching TRBD1. V was pared by 3 bases and J by 4 bases, with 3 bases of the junction left unmatched. The CDR3 extends over 14 amino acids. Germline loops: CDR1 MNHNY, CDR2 SVGAGI (reference sequence).

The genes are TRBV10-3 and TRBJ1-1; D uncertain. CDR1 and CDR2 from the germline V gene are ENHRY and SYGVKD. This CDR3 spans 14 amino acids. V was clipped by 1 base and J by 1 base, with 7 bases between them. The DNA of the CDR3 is TGTGCCATCAGTGAGTGGGCCAGGAACACTGAAGCTTTCTTT. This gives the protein CAISEWARNTEAFF.

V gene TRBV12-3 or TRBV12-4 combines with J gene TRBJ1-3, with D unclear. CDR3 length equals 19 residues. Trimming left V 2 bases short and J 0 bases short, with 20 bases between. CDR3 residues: CASSLLTTQPRSSGNTIYF. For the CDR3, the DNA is TGTGCCAGCAGTTTATTGACAACCCAACCTCGTAGCTCTGGAAACACCATATATTTT.

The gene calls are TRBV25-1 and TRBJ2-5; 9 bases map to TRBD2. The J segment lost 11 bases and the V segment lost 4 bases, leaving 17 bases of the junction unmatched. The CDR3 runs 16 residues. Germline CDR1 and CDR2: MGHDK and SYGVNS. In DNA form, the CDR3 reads TGTGCCAGCAGTGTGGGAACGGGCCGACTAGCGGTGCAACAGTACTTC. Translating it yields CASSVGTGRLAVQQYF.

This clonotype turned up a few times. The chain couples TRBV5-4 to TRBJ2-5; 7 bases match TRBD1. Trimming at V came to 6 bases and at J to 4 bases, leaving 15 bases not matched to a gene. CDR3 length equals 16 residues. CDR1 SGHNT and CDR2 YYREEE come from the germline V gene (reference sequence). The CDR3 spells CASTPARQGRGETQYF. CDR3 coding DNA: TGTGCCAGCACCCCAGCTAGACAGGGAAGGGGAGAGACCCAGTACTTC.

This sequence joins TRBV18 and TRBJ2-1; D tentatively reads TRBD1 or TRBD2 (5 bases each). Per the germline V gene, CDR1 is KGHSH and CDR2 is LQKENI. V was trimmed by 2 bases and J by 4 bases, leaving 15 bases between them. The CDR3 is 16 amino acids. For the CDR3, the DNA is TGTGCCAGCTCACCATTACAAACTAGGGGTTACAATGAGCAGTTCTTC. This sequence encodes CASSPLQTRGYNEQFF.

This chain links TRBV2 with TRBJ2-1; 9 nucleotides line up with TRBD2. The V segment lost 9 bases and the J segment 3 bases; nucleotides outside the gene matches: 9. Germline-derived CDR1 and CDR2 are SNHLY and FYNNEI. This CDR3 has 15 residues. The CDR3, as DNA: TGTGCCAGGGGGACCCCAGCGGGGGGCTACAATGAGCAGTTCTTC. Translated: CARGTPAGGYNEQFF.

CDR3 in DNA: TGTGCCAGCAGCCTCCGAGGGGGGGACGCTCACTCCTACAATGAGCAGTTCTTC. Amino acids: CASSLRGGDAHSYNEQFF. The chain links TRBV28 to TRBJ2-1, with a possible D match to TRBD2 (7 bases). CDR3 size: 18 residues. Per the germline V gene, CDR1 is MDHEN and CDR2 is SYDVKM. With 6 bases removed from V and 0 bases from J, the gap between germline ends came to 21 bases.

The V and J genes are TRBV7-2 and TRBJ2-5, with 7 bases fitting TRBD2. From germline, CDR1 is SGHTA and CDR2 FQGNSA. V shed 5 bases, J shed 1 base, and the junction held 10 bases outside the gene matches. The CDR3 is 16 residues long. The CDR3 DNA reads TGTGCCAGCAGCCCGATGATCGGCGGGGGCCAAGAGACCCAGTACTTC. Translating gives CASSPMIGGGQETQYF. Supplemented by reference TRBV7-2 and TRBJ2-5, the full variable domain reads GAGVSQSPSNKVTEKGKDVELRCDPISGHTALYWYRQSLGQGLEFLIYFQGNSAPDKSGLPSDRFSAERTGGSVSTLTIQRTQQEDSAVYLCASSPMIGGGQETQYFGPGTRLLVL.

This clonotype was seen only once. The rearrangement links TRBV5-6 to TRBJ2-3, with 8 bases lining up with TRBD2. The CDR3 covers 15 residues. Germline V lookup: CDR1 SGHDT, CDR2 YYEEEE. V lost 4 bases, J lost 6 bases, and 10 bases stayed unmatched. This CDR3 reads CASSIKREWGDTQYF. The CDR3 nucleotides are TGTGCCAGCAGCATCAAGCGGGAGTGGGGCGATACGCAGTATTTT.

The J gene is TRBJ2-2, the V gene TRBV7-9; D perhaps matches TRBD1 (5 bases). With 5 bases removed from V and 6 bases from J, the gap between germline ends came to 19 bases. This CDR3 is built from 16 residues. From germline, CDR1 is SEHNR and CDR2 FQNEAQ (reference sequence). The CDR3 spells CASSPGHPKYAGELFF. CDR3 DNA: TGTGCCAGCAGCCCAGGACATCCAAAATACGCCGGGGAGCTGTTTTTT.

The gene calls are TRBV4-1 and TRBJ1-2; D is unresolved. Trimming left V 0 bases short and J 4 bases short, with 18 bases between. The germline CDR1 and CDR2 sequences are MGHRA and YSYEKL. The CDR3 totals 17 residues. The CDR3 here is CASSQEGKAATSYGYTF. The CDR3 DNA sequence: TGCGCCAGCAGCCAAGAAGGAAAGGCAGCCACTAGCTATGGCTACACCTTC.

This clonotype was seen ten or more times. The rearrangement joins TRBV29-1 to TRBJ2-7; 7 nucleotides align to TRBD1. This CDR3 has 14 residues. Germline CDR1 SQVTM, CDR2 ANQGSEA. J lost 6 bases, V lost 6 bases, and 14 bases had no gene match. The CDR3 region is CSVGAPTGISEQYF. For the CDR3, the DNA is TGCAGCGTCGGGGCCCCGACAGGGATCTCCGAGCAGTACTTC.

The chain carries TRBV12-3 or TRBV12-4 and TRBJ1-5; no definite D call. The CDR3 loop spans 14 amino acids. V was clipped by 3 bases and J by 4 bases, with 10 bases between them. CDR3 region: CASSFGVTNQPQHF. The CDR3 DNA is TGTGCCAGCAGTTTCGGGGTGACTAATCAGCCCCAGCATTTT.

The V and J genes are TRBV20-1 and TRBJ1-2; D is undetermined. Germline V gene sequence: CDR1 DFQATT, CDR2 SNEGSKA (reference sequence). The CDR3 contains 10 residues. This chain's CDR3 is CIYLYYGYTF. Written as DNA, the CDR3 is TGCATATATCTTTACTATGGCTACACCTTC.

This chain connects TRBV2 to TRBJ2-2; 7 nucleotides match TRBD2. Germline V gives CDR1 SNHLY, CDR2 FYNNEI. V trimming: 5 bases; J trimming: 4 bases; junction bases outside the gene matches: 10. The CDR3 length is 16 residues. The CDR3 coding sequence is TGTGCCAGCAGTATTGGCGGGGGAATCGGCACCGGGGAGCTGTTTTTT. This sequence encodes CASSIGGGIGTGELFF.

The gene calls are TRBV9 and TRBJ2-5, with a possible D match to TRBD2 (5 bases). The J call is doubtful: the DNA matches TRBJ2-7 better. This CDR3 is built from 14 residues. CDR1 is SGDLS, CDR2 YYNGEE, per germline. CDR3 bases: TGTGCCAGCAGCACCCGAGAGGGTCCCAACGAGCAGTACTTC. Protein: CASSTREGPNEQYF.